Listed below are T cell receptor beta chains from one sample, sequenced in a study of cytomegalovirus exposure and HLA in healthy donors. Measured with immunoSEQ multiplex PCR; TCRdb has only the in-frame clones, and not every one. The listing records 100,000 to 150,000 clones. Sequencing was carried out using PBMCs. All receptors derive from a man aged 35 to 55 in good health and CMV-seronegative. Each CDR3 is given with its conserved first and last residue. A D gene is named only where the DNA matches it firmly.

d_call,cdr3_length,j_call,v_call,cdr3_aa,cdr3_nt
-,14,TRBJ2-7,TRBV25-1,CASSDDAGRYEQYF,TGTGCCAGCAGCGATGATGCAGGGCGGTACGAGCAGTACTTC
-,18,TRBJ2-7,TRBV9,CASSVDAVGGSSTYEQYF,TGTGCCAGCAGCGTAGACGCGGTTGGGGGCAGTTCTACCTACGAGCAGTACTTC
TRBD2,15,TRBJ2-7,TRBV30,CAWSGKVGGYYEQYF,TGTGCCTGGAGCGGTAAGGTGGGAGGGTACTACGAGCAGTACTTC
TRBD2,16,TRBJ2-1,TRBV6-6,CASSWVSGKSDNEQFF,TGTGCCAGCAGTTGGGTTAGCGGGAAGTCTGACAATGAGCAGTTCTTC
TRBD1,13,TRBJ2-7,TRBV25-1,CASSRDRVYEQYF,TGTGCCAGCAGCAGAGACAGGGTCTACGAGCAGTACTTC
-,16,TRBJ2-2,TRBV5-4,CASSSPGGINTGELFF,TGTGCCAGCAGCTCACCGGGCGGGATTAACACCGGGGAGCTGTTTTTT
TRBD2,14,TRBJ2-5,TRBV7-7,CASSLAGRGETQYF,TGTGCTAGCAGCTTAGCCGGGAGGGGGGAGACCCAGTACTTC
-,11,TRBJ2-3,TRBV29-1,CSVDRANTQYF,TGCAGCGTTGATAGAGCAAATACGCAGTATTTT
-,15,TRBJ2-3,TRBV23-1,CASTSGMHGTDTQYF,TGCGCCAGCACCTCAGGGATGCACGGCACAGATACGCAGTATTTT
-,13,TRBJ1-1,TRBV27,CASSLTANTEAFF,TGTGCCAGCAGTTTAACAGCGAACACTGAAGCTTTCTTT
-,14,TRBJ1-2,TRBV9,CASSVEPRVSGYTF,TGTGCCAGCAGCGTAGAGCCCCGTGTAAGTGGCTACACCTTC
TRBD2,16,TRBJ2-7,TRBV27,CASSFRLAGPTVEQYF,TGTGCCAGCAGTTTTAGACTAGCGGGACCTACCGTCGAGCAGTACTTC
-,14,TRBJ1-2,TRBV28,CASSLTNSIYGYTF,TGTGCCAGCAGTTTAACAAACAGTATCTATGGCTACACCTTC
TRBD1,13,TRBJ2-5,TRBV11-3,CASSLGQVGEQYF,TGTGCCAGCAGCTTGGGACAGGTGGGGGAGCAGTACTTC
-,16,TRBJ2-5,TRBV9,CASSPRVGLARETQYF,TGTGCCAGCAGCCCACGGGTGGGATTAGCGAGGGAGACCCAGTACTTC
-,15,TRBJ2-7,TRBV6-1,CASSALTFRPYEQYF,TGTGCCAGCAGTGCATTAACCTTCAGGCCTTACGAGCAGTACTTC
-,12,TRBJ2-7,TRBV5-6,CASSLFRYEQYF,TGTGCCAGCAGCCTCTTCAGGTACGAGCAGTACTTC
TRBD1,15,TRBJ1-5,TRBV7-2,CASSPTGGRNQPQHF,TGTGCCAGCAGCCCGACAGGGGGTAGGAATCAGCCCCAGCATTTT
TRBD1,13,TRBJ2-5,TRBV5-1,CASSPGGSETQYF,TGCGCCAGCAGCCCAGGGGGCTCGGAGACCCAGTACTTC
TRBD1,15,TRBJ1-4,TRBV11-3,CASSPGTGGDEKLFF,TGTGCCAGCAGCCCGGGGACAGGGGGCGACGAAAAACTGTTTTTT
TRBD1,16,TRBJ2-3,TRBV15,CATSTLTGSSTDTQYF,TGTGCCACCAGCACGCTGACAGGGTCTAGCACAGATACGCAGTATTTT
-,15,TRBJ1-6,TRBV6-1,CASSRTRAADSPLHF,TGTGCCAGCAGTCGAACTCGGGCAGCGGATTCACCCCTCCACTTT
-,15,TRBJ1-4,TRBV5-6,CASSRIGGGYEKLFF,TGTGCCAGCAGCCGGATTGGGGGAGGCTACGAAAAACTGTTTTTT
TRBD1,19,TRBJ1-1,TRBV7-9,CASSLAMTGYFEVNTEAFF,TGTGCCAGCAGCCTAGCCATGACAGGGTATTTTGAAGTGAACACTGAAGCTTTCTTT
-,12,TRBJ2-1,TRBV5-1,CASRPSENEQFF,TGCGCCAGCAGACCATCAGAAAATGAGCAGTTCTTC